The T cell receptor (beta chain) described here comes from a study of T cell responses to AZD1222 COVID-19 vaccine (dated by TCRdb to about 2021). A note on the overall study: A total of over 230 trial participants underwent TCR sequencing, of whom 200 to 220 had received two doses of AZD1222 and about 26 had received two doses of the MenACWY control vaccine. Trial participants were enrolled by age into 18-55, 56-69 and 70-plus year subgroups, with 148, 28 and 57 TCR-sequenced participants respectively. The paper as a whole reports these results and caveats: CD4 TCRs associated with the vaccine covered the entire spike protein, and the dominant responses were in regions 160-218 and 743-854. Conclusions about previously exposed vaccinees were limited because only six AZD1222 recipients were SARS-CoV-2 seropositive at baseline. Participants were mostly white British and included more females than males, and it was suggested by the authors that clonal diversity may have been underestimated. In the small 56-69-year group, the increase in depth fell short of significance, most likely because of low power. Epitopes outside the regions mutated in the B.1.351 and B.1.1.7 variants were reportedly recognized by nearly half of the unique spike-specific TCRs. A significant rise in spike-specific TCR breadth and depth was observed after two AZD1222 doses relative to day 0 and relative to MenACWY recipients. Because no day 14 peak-response samples were available, the repertoires could be characterized only after the peak T cell response.

Via the germline V gene, CDR1 is MRHNA and CDR2 SNTAGT. V is clipped by 3 bases and J by 5 bases, and the sequence between their germline boundaries is 10 bases long. Inclusive of the bounding cysteine and phenylalanine, the CDR3 is 14 residues long. The DNA shown is the 42-base CDR3, in frame from base 1. Remarks on this clone: Its antigen remains unidentified. There are no base qualities to consult, and no much larger clone falls within one base.

The CDR3 regions of human TCRbeta chains were subjected to immunosequencing. As for how the authors treated the data: TCRs in the repertoires were matched against a reference library of SARS-CoV-2-specific TCRs that had been generated with the MIRA antigen-specificity platform. Breadth meant the fraction of unique TCRs that were SARS-CoV-2-associated, whereas depth meant the fraction of total T cells that were SARS-CoV-2-associated. Using the MIRA data, each spike-specific TCR was mapped to the spike region that the TCR reacts to and placed in a CD4 or CD8 class. Log10-transformed breadth and depth values were compared by one-way ANOVA with Sidak's multiple comparisons tests. Sourced from immuneACCESS, this table was stored by TCRdb with only in-frame sequences that have V and J called. A share of the clones is absent; for the studies checked, an unresolved V gene accounts for under half, and the remainder has no known explanation. The DNA gave D and trimming, while V, J and clone size come from that table. Within this sample are tens of thousands of clones, with 80% of them counted one time only. Together, the top ten hold 11% to 15% of the sample.

In light of the paper, this sample's time point label describes: about 28 days (+/-7) after the second vaccine dose. AZD1222 recipients whose second dose came at about 4 weeks and those whose second dose came at about 12 weeks were combined into one group, since spike-specific TCR depth and breadth did not differ between the two schedules. The vaccinee samples were drawn from two UK trials, COV001 and COV002, one of which was a single-blind randomized controlled phase 2/3 trial testing AZD1222 (ChAdOx1 nCoV-19) in healthy adults. Trial participant PBMC samples were collected at day 0 and day 28 after the second dose for TCRbeta chain sequencing.

Sequences were derived from peripheral blood, sampled 28 days after the second AZD1222 dose. Recombination connected TRBV6-4 to TRBJ1-4; matching of 6 bases hints at TRBD1 as the D gene. The clonotype comes from an adult who received the AZD1222 COVID-19 vaccine. CDR3 loop: CASSEDSMNEKLFF. The DNA sequence reads TGTGCCAGCAGTGAGGACAGCATGAATGAAAAACTGTTTTTT.